This TCR beta chain is drawn from a study of T cell responses to AZD1222 COVID-19 vaccine. Whole-study context: Some second doses came at about 4 weeks and others at about 12 weeks; these were pooled.

Study-level findings and limits: Spike-specific TCR breadth and depth rose after two AZD1222 doses. None of the repertoires were sampled until the peak T cell response had passed. Variant regions that are unmutated are reportedly the target of nearly half of spike-specific TCRs.

Turning to this clone: As yet, its antigen is unknown.

This table comes from immunoSEQ multiplex PCR, and its TCRdb copy is limited to in-frame clones, with some not included. The sample has more than 85,000 clones, 88% seen once. J gave up 0 bases and V 7 bases, and 8 bases lay outside the gene matches. This CDR3 is built from 16 residues. Germline-derived CDR1 and CDR2 are SEHNR and FQNEAQ (reference sequence). This chain connects TRBV7-9 to TRBJ1-1, with 10 positions matching TRBD1. This receptor was identified in an adult in good health. Sequencing was performed on peripheral blood, taken on day 0 of AZD1222 vaccination. The CDR3 spells CASILGTGAMNTEAFF. Here the CDR3 DNA reads TGTGCCAGCATCCTAGGGACAGGGGCAATGAACACTGAAGCTTTCTTT.